This TCR beta chain came from a study of cytomegalovirus exposure and HLA in healthy donors. General study findings and limits: Because they were indistinguishable, some V segments, including TRBV6-2 and TRBV6-3, were excluded.

Points on this clone: Its specificity is unknown.

The PCR ran on 60 Vbeta and 13 Jbeta primers. Profiled with immunoSEQ multiplex PCR; TCRdb holds only in-frame clones, not every one. Among hundreds of thousands of clones listed, approximately 84% were seen once. The CDR3 is 13 amino acids. Germline CDR1 is SGHNT and CDR2 is YYREEE (reference sequence). V shed 3 bases and J shed 4 bases, with 5 bases lying between them. J is TRBJ2-6 and V is TRBV5-4, with unresolved D. The sample comprised PBMCs. This clonotype was sampled from a woman between 35 and 50 years old in good health and CMV-seronegative. Here the CDR3 DNA reads TGTGCCAGCAGCTCGACAGGGGCCAACGTCCTGACTTTC. Translation: CASSSTGANVLTF.